The rows below give T cell receptor beta chains drawn from one sample of a study of spatial heterogeneity in lung cancer. One entry per CDR3 protein results from TCRdb running MiXCR on the 5' RACE reads. Of roughly 3,500 distinct CDR3 sequences listed, roughly 35% were seen once; the top ten hold nearly 25%. The sample was lung tumor tissue, taken at surgery. These receptors all come from a male donor with early-stage non-small cell lung cancer. The CDR3 runs from the conserved cysteine through the conserved F or W. A D gene is named only where the DNA matches it firmly. Only part of the rows carry a size: once, few, many, or a class if the clone is expanded.

TRBJ2-7 . medium-sized 15 TRBV12-3/TRBV12-4 CASSLARTLAYEQYF TGTGCCAGCAGTTTAGCGCGGACCCTAGCCTACGAGCAGTACTTC
TRBJ2-3 TRBD2 . 15 TRBV5-1 CASSTGGPGTDTQYF TGCGCCAGCAGCACGGGAGGGCCGGGCACAGATACGCAGTATTTT
TRBJ1-2 TRBD1 large 12 TRBV29-1 CSSGTGDEGYTF TGCAGCTCCGGGACAGGGGATGAAGGCTACACCTTC
TRBJ1-4 . medium-sized 14 TRBV6-6 CASIPQSTNEKLFF TGTGCCAGCATTCCCCAGTCAACTAATGAAAAACTGTTTTTT
TRBJ2-6 . . 19 TRBV4-3 CASSQGHTGSLSGANVLTF TGCGCCAGCAGCCAAGGACATACAGGGAGCCTCTCTGGGGCCAACGTCCTGACTTTC
TRBJ2-7 . large 14 TRBV10-2 CASGGELSSYEQYF TGCGCCAGCGGGGGAGAGCTCAGCTCCTACGAGCAGTACTTC
TRBJ2-1 . . 13 TRBV29-1 CSVVVEQGNEQFF TGCAGCGTTGTGGTGGAACAGGGCAATGAGCAGTTCTTC
TRBJ2-1 TRBD2 . 21 TRBV18 CASSPTRTSGISRTIQDKQFF TGTGCCAGCTCACCTACTAGGACTAGCGGCATATCTCGCACTATACAAGATAAGCAGTTCTTC
TRBJ2-6 . few 18 TRBV28 CASNPSWGGAPGANVLTF TGTGCCAGCAACCCGTCCTGGGGGGGGGCGCCCGGGGCCAACGTCCTGACTTTC
TRBJ2-3 . few 15 TRBV6-5 CASSYGATVTDTQYF TGTGCCAGCAGTTACGGAGCGACCGTCACAGATACGCAGTATTTT
TRBJ2-3 . few 15 TRBV7-2 CASSLREGRTDTQYF TGTGCCAGCAGCTTGCGAGAGGGCCGTACAGATACGCAGTATTTT
TRBJ2-2 TRBD2 few 16 TRBV24-1 CATRPTSGRAGGELFF TGTGCCACCAGACCTACTAGCGGGAGGGCCGGCGGGGAGCTGTTTTTT
TRBJ2-1 TRBD2 once 14 TRBV7-8 CASSFPGGRNEQFF TGTGCCAGCAGCTTCCCGGGAGGGAGGAATGAGCAGTTCTTC
TRBJ2-5 TRBD1 medium-sized 16 TRBV7-6 CASSLAGTGGAETQYF TGTGCCAGCAGCTTGGCCGGGACAGGGGGCGCGGAGACCCAGTACTTC
TRBJ2-2 . medium-sized 16 TRBV18 CASSLTTTQNTGELFF TGTGCCAGCTCACTCACAACGACTCAGAACACCGGGGAGCTGTTTTTT
TRBJ2-7 . . 12 TRBV7-6 CASSYDSYEQYF TGTGCCAGCAGCTACGACAGCTACGAGCAGTACTTC
TRBJ2-2 . . 19 TRBV7-9 CASSLAWIRRGANTGELFF TGTGCCAGCAGCTTAGCTTGGATTCGGCGGGGAGCGAACACCGGGGAGCTGTTTTTT
TRBJ2-7 . few 15 TRBV4-3 CASSQAVGQGNEQYF TGCGCCAGCAGCCAAGCAGTTGGGCAGGGAAACGAGCAGTACTTC
TRBJ2-4 TRBD1 . 17 TRBV6-1 CASSEGDRGHLKNIQYF TGTGCCAGCAGTGAAGGTGACAGGGGGCACTTAAAAAACATTCAGTACTTC
TRBJ1-1 . . 14 TRBV6-6 CASRLTERNTEAFF TGTGCCAGCAGACTGACAGAGAGAAACACTGAAGCTTTCTTT
TRBJ2-7 . . 14 TRBV7-9 CASSPGRKTGEQYF TGTGCCAGCAGCCCGGGTAGGAAGACGGGGGAGCAGTACTTC
TRBJ2-7 . few 13 TRBV5-1 CASSRAGSYEQYF TGCGCCAGCAGCCGGGCGGGTTCCTACGAGCAGTACTTC
TRBJ2-7 . medium-sized 13 TRBV6-5 CASSYSKGSEQYF TGTGCCAGCAGTTACTCGAAGGGGTCCGAGCAGTACTTC
TRBJ2-5 . large 15 TRBV30 CAWSVGLMYQETQYF TGTGCCTGGAGTGTAGGGCTGATGTACCAAGAGACCCAGTACTTC
TRBJ1-5 . medium-sized 14 TRBV18 CASSPDPSNQPQHF TGTGCCAGCTCACCAGATCCTAGCAATCAGCCCCAGCATTTT
TRBJ2-2 . . 14 TRBV12-3/TRBV12-4 CASSLRTVTGELFF TGTGCCAGCAGTTTAAGGACGGTCACCGGGGAGCTGTTTTTT
TRBJ2-2 . . 14 TRBV6-2/TRBV6-3 CASSYRILPGELFF TGTGCCAGCAGTTACCGAATCCTCCCCGGGGAGCTGTTTTTT
TRBJ1-5 TRBD1 . 14 TRBV7-2 CASSSPGGSQPQHF TGTGCCAGCAGCTCCCCAGGGGGTTCTCAGCCCCAGCATTTT
TRBJ2-3 TRBD1 . 14 TRBV5-8 CASSRDSGTDTQYF TGTGCCAGCAGCAGGGACAGTGGCACAGATACGCAGTATTTT
TRBJ1-1 . medium-sized 15 TRBV7-3 CASSLKGSGSTEAFF TGTGCCAGCAGCTTAAAGGGATCGGGGAGCACTGAAGCTTTCTTT
TRBJ2-3 . few 16 TRBV7-8 CASSPPLRSGTDTQYF TGTGCCAGCAGTCCCCCCCTCCGATCGGGCACAGATACGCAGTATTTT
TRBJ2-2 . . 14 TRBV7-9 CASSLGRNTGELFF TGTGCCAGCAGCTTAGGACGGAACACCGGGGAGCTGTTTTTT
TRBJ2-6 TRBD2 few 17 TRBV7-2 CASSLGEGNSGANVLTF TGTGCCAGCAGCTTAGGGGAGGGGAACTCCGGGGCCAACGTCCTGACTTTC
TRBJ2-7 . . 13 TRBV28 CASSLEGVHEQYF TGTGCCAGCAGTTTGGAGGGGGTCCACGAGCAGTACTTC
TRBJ1-6 . medium-sized 13 TRBV5-1 CASSFGGNSPLHF TGCGCCAGCAGCTTCGGGGGAAATTCACCCCTCCACTTT
TRBJ2-7 . once 12 TRBV7-8 CASTLEVGEQYF TGTGCCAGCACATTGGAGGTCGGGGAGCAGTACTTC
TRBJ2-4 . . 13 TRBV5-4 CASSLDEKNIQYF TGTGCCAGCAGCTTGGATGAGAAAAACATTCAGTACTTC
TRBJ2-1 . . 15 TRBV18 CASSREKELMHEQFF TGTGCCAGCTCACGGGAAAAGGAGTTAATGCATGAGCAGTTCTTC
TRBJ2-3 TRBD1 . 13 TRBV7-2 CATSGGYTDTQYF TGTGCCACCTCAGGGGGCTACACAGATACGCAGTATTTT
TRBJ2-2 TRBD2 medium-sized 16 TRBV19 CASRPDRGANTGELFF TGTGCCAGTAGACCCGACCGGGGGGCGAACACCGGGGAGCTGTTTTTT
TRBJ2-7 . . 13 TRBV6-6 CASRSGDAYEQYF TGTGCCAGCAGATCAGGGGATGCCTACGAGCAGTACTTC
TRBJ2-1 TRBD2 many 15 TRBV11-2 CASSLGTSATDEQFF TGTGCCAGCAGCTTAGGGACTAGCGCCACGGATGAGCAGTTCTTC